Following are 27 T cell receptor beta chains from one sample sequenced in a study of shared T cell receptors in the human thymus. Profiling relied on immunoSEQ multiplex PCR, and the TCRdb table lists in-frame clones only, not all of them. This table has 500,000 to 550,000 clones, 75% to 80% appearing once. The data also belong to a second study, concerning human thymus T cells.

Sequenced sample: thymocytes. The receptor source for this set is a boy in the first two years of life with a congenital heart defect.

The V and J genes are TRBV9 and TRBJ1-2, with D hard to call. Trimming removed 5 bases from V and 3 bases from J, with 11 bases in between. The CDR3 is 13 residues long. Germline V gene sequence: CDR1 SGDLS, CDR2 YYNGEE. The CDR3 sequence: CASSHDGDYGYTF. CDR3 DNA sequence: TGTGCCAGCAGTCATGACGGGGACTATGGCTACACCTTC.

The chain employs TRBV27 and TRBJ2-7, with 7 nucleotides matching TRBD1. CDR1 MNHEY and CDR2 SMNVEV come from the germline V gene (reference sequence). The CDR3 runs to 16 residues. V shed 5 bases, J shed 1 base, and the junction held 11 bases outside the gene matches. For the CDR3, the DNA is TGTGCCAGCAGTCCCCTTGGGGGACAGAATTCCTACGAGCAGTACTTC. This sequence encodes CASSPLGGQNSYEQYF.

The V call is TRBV6-1, the J call TRBJ2-7, with no clear D. Germline assignment: CDR1 MNHNS and CDR2 SASEGT. V lost 2 bases, J lost 1 base, and 6 bases lay in between. The CDR3 contains 13 residues. CDR3 region: CASSELVSYEQYF. For the CDR3, the DNA is TGTGCCAGCAGTGAACTAGTTTCCTACGAGCAGTACTTC.

This chain links TRBV4-2 with TRBJ2-7, with 8 bases lining up with TRBD2. This CDR3 is 16 amino acids long. Trimming took 1 base from V and 0 from J; bases not matched to a gene: 5. The germline V gene has CDR1 LGHNA and CDR2 YNFKEQ. The CDR3 protein is CASSQGGRGVSYEQYF. CDR3 DNA: TGTGCCAGCAGCCAAGGGGGGCGGGGGGTCTCCTACGAGCAGTACTTC.

V is TRBV29-1 and J is TRBJ1-1; D is perhaps TRBD1 (5 bases). Trimming cost V 7 bases and J 1 base, with 16 bases left between them. The CDR3 has 14 amino acids. Germline V gives CDR1 SQVTM, CDR2 ANQGSEA. The CDR3 reads CSAFTRDKNTEAFF. CDR3 DNA: TGCAGCGCCTTTACCAGGGATAAGAACACTGAAGCTTTCTTT.

This clone was detected only a few times. The chain recombines TRBV15 with TRBJ2-2, with TRBD1 as a possible D gene (6 bases). This CDR3 region has 20 residues. Germline V gene data show CDR1 as LNHNV and CDR2 as YYDKDF (reference sequence). V lost 1 base and J 5 bases, leaving 26 bases between the germline ends. This CDR3 reads CATSRGNLSRDTVRTGELFF. The CDR3 nucleotides read TGTGCCACCAGCAGAGGGAACCTGAGCCGGGACACAGTTAGGACCGGGGAGCTGTTTTTT.

CDR3 DNA: TGCGCCAGCAGCCAAGGACTCCCCTCGTGGGGCTACACCTTC. This gives the protein CASSQGLPSWGYTF. This sequence joins TRBV4-3 and TRBJ1-2; no clear D gene. Germline V gene sequence: CDR1 LGHNA, CDR2 YSLEER. This CDR3 is built from 14 residues. V shed 1 base and J shed 8 bases, with 14 bases lying between them.

For the CDR3, the DNA is TGTGCCAGCAGCTTAAGAAGGGAGGTAATCTATGGCTACACCTTC. This sequence encodes CASSLRREVIYGYTF. The chain uses TRBV13 and TRBJ1-2; D is unresolved. V gave up 2 bases and J gave up 4 bases, with 14 bases separating them. CDR3 size: 15 residues. Germline-derived CDR1 and CDR2 are PRHDT and FYEKMQ (reference sequence).

V is TRBV28 and J is TRBJ2-2; TRBD2 matches at 8 bases. The V segment lost 4 bases and the J segment 8 bases; nucleotides outside the gene matches: 15. This CDR3 has 17 residues. Germline V gene lookup returns CDR1 MDHEN and CDR2 SYDVKM. CDR3: CASSSNPPSGPGGELFF. CDR3 sequence (DNA): TGTGCCAGCAGTTCAAACCCCCCTAGCGGGCCGGGGGGGGAGCTGTTTTTT.

The chain employs TRBV30 and TRBJ2-5; possibly TRBD1 for D (5 bases). The germline V gene encodes CDR1 GTSNPN and CDR2 SVGIG (reference sequence). This CDR3 contains 14 residues. V lost 1 base to trimming and J lost 4 bases, with 13 bases between them. The CDR3 spells CAWSESARGETQYF. In DNA, the CDR3 is TGTGCCTGGAGTGAGTCGGCTAGGGGAGAGACCCAGTACTTC.

This clone was seen only once. The rearrangement uses TRBV15 and TRBJ2-7; D perhaps matches TRBD1 (6 bases). This CDR3 spans 16 amino acids. Trimming removed 1 base at V and 0 bases at J, with 13 bases between. Germline CDR1 reads LNHNV; CDR2 reads YYDKDF (reference sequence). DNA of the CDR3: TGTGCCACCAGCAGAGGGCGTCAGGGGCTCTCCTACGAGCAGTACTTC. Translating it yields CATSRGRQGLSYEQYF. The full variable domain, completed using reference TRBV15 and TRBJ2-7, is DAMVIQNPRYQVTQFGKPVTLSCSQTLNHNVMYWYQQKSSQAPKLLFHYYDKDFNNEADTPDNFQSRRPNTSFCFLDIRSPGLGDTAMYLCATSRGRQGLSYEQYFGPGTRLTVT.

The chain joins TRBV27 to TRBJ2-1, with D perhaps matching TRBD1 (5 bases). The germline V gene has CDR1 MNHEY and CDR2 SMNVEV (reference sequence). Between the trimmed V and J ends, which lost 10 bases and 4 bases, there was a span of 26 bases. The CDR3 consists of 17 residues. This CDR3 reads CATPLPEGANTYNEQFF. The CDR3, as DNA: TGTGCCACCCCGCTCCCCGAAGGGGCAAACACGTACAATGAGCAGTTCTTC.

The CDR3: CSVQREDYTDTQYF. DNA of the CDR3: TGCAGCGTCCAGCGGGAGGACTACACAGATACGCAGTATTTT. The V call is TRBV29-1, the J call TRBJ2-3, with 9 nucleotides matching TRBD2. Germline CDR1 is SQVTM and CDR2 is ANQGSEA. The CDR3 has 14 amino acids. The V gene end was trimmed by 6 bases and the J gene end by 2 bases; junction bases not matched to a gene: 6.

This clone appeared once. The chain employs TRBV30 and TRBJ2-1, with a tentative D call TRBD2 (5 bases). Germline V gene lookup returns CDR1 GTSNPN and CDR2 SVGIG (reference sequence). Trimming left V 0 bases short and J 2 bases short, with 11 bases between. The CDR3 extends over 15 amino acids. In DNA form, the CDR3 reads TGTGCCTGGAGTGTAGGGAGCATGGCCTACAATGAGCAGTTCTTC. Translation: CAWSVGSMAYNEQFF.

The V call is TRBV5-6, the J call TRBJ2-3; 11 bases line up with TRBD2. CDR1 SGHDT and CDR2 YYEEEE come from the germline V gene. V dropped 4 bases and J dropped 6; count of bases not matched to a gene: 10. This CDR3 is 16 amino acids long. CDR3 sequence (DNA): TGTGCCAGCAGCCTGACTAGCGGGGACAGGGAGGATACGCAGTATTTT. As protein: CASSLTSGDREDTQYF.

This chain links TRBV27 with TRBJ2-3; 8 bases line up with TRBD2. Germline CDR1 is MNHEY and CDR2 is SMNVEV (reference sequence). V was pared by 4 bases and J by 3 bases, with 9 bases of the junction left unmatched. This CDR3 comprises 16 residues. CDR3: CASSYMGSGTTDTQYF. In DNA, the CDR3 is TGTGCCAGCAGTTATATGGGTAGCGGGACGACAGATACGCAGTATTTT.

The rearrangement uses TRBV11-2 and TRBJ2-7, with 8 bases matching TRBD1. Trimming at V came to 6 bases and at J to 2 bases, leaving 9 bases not matched to a gene. CDR1 is SGHAT and CDR2 is FQNNGV in the germline V gene. The CDR3 has 15 amino acids. The CDR3, as DNA: TGTGCCAGCAGGGGTCATGGCAGGGGGCCCTACGAGCAGTACTTC. This gives the protein CASRGHGRGPYEQYF.

The chain joins TRBV7-8 to TRBJ1-4, with TRBD1 matching over 9 bases. CDR1 is SGHVS and CDR2 is FQNEAQ in the germline V gene. The CDR3 has 15 amino acids. The ends lost 5 bases at V and 7 bases at J; junction bases unmatched: 8. The CDR3 sequence: CASSKRRDRAEKLFF. Written as DNA, the CDR3 is TGTGCCAGCAGCAAGAGACGGGACAGGGCTGAAAAACTGTTTTTT.

The chain combines TRBV28 with TRBJ2-7; TRBD2 aligns across 7 bases. Looked up from germline, CDR1 is MDHEN and CDR2 is SYDVKM. Trimming cost V 5 bases and J 2 bases; bases outside gene matches: 9. This CDR3 is built from 15 residues. Written as DNA, the CDR3 is TGTGCCAGCAGTGATTTGTCTAGCGGAGCCTACGAGCAGTACTTC. This codes for CASSDLSSGAYEQYF. The variable domain in full, completed from reference TRBV28 and TRBJ2-7, reads DVKVTQSSRYLVKRTGEKVFLECVQDMDHENMFWYRQDPGLGLRLIYFSYDVKMKEKGDIPEGYSVSREKKERFSLILESASTNQTSMYLCASSDLSSGAYEQYFGPGTRLTVT.

The chain carries TRBV29-1 and TRBJ2-1; weak D call: TRBD2 (6 bases). The CDR3 covers 15 residues. Germline-derived CDR1 and CDR2 are SQVTM and ANQGSEA. With 0 bases removed from V and 2 bases from J, the gap between germline ends came to 11 bases. CDR3 DNA sequence: TGCAGCGTTGAAGATCTGCCGGGAGCCTACAATGAGCAGTTCTTC. Protein: CSVEDLPGAYNEQFF.

This chain joins TRBV2 and TRBJ2-1, with a weak D call TRBD2 (7 bases). Trimming left V 1 base short and J 7 bases short, with 23 bases between. There are 18 residues in the CDR3. Germline CDR1 SNHLY, CDR2 FYNNEI. The CDR3 loop is CASSEGGRAGEGGNEQFF. The CDR3 nucleotides read TGTGCCAGCAGTGAAGGAGGGCGCGCGGGAGAAGGGGGTAATGAGCAGTTCTTC.

The chain is built from TRBV27 and TRBJ2-7; D may be TRBD1 (7 bases). Germline values: CDR1 MNHEY, CDR2 SMNVEV (reference sequence). V was pared by 6 bases and J by 7 bases, with 28 bases between. The CDR3 sequence is 17 residues long. CDR3 sequence: CASSPARGDSGLWEQYF. CDR3 nucleotide sequence: TGTGCCAGCAGCCCTGCACGCGGGGACAGTGGATTATGGGAGCAGTACTTC.

J is TRBJ2-3 and V is TRBV9; D possibly corresponds to TRBD2 (5 bases). The CDR3 is made up of 13 amino acids. The V end lost 2 bases, the J end lost 6 bases, and 10 bases lay between the germline ends. Germline V lookup: CDR1 SGDLS, CDR2 YYNGEE. This chain's CDR3 is CASSVRVGDTQYF. CDR3 bases: TGTGCCAGCAGCGTGAGGGTGGGGGATACGCAGTATTTT.

The rearrangement uses TRBV7-9 and TRBJ2-6; 10 bases agree with TRBD1. From germline, CDR1 is SEHNR and CDR2 FQNEAQ (reference sequence). The CDR3 is 18 amino acids. J lost 2 bases, V lost 4 bases, and 8 bases had no gene match. In nucleotides, the CDR3 is TGTGCCAGCAGCTCATCGACAGGGGGCATTACTGGGGCCAACGTCCTGACTTTC. Translated, it gives CASSSSTGGITGANVLTF.

This clone has just one count. The rearrangement links TRBV7-9 to TRBJ2-5; the match to TRBD1 covers 10 bases. The closer fit of TRBJ2-7 to the DNA end suggests the J call may be wrong. This CDR3 region has 16 residues. Germline V gene sequence: CDR1 SEHNR, CDR2 FQNEAQ (reference sequence). CDR3 loop: CASSPQTGGVHYEQYF. CDR3 DNA sequence: TGTGCCAGCAGCCCTCAGACAGGGGGCGTGCATTACGAGCAGTACTTC.

The chain recombines TRBV5-1 with TRBJ2-7; 7 nucleotides match TRBD2. In germline, CDR1 is SGHRS, CDR2 YFSETQ. The CDR3 is made up of 14 amino acids. The junction had 0 bases not matched to a gene; V was cut back by 0 bases and J by 0 bases. The CDR3 reads CASSLERDSYEQYF. CDR3 in DNA: TGCGCCAGCAGCTTGGAGCGGGACTCCTACGAGCAGTACTTC.

V gene TRBV9 combines with J gene TRBJ1-3; 8 nucleotides match TRBD1. The CDR3 runs to 16 residues. CDR1 is SGDLS, CDR2 YYNGEE, per germline. J lost 2 bases, V lost 6 bases, and 10 bases had no gene match. The CDR3 loop is CASTPTGEATGNTIYF. The DNA of the CDR3 is TGTGCCAGCACCCCGACAGGGGAGGCAACTGGAAACACCATATATTTT.